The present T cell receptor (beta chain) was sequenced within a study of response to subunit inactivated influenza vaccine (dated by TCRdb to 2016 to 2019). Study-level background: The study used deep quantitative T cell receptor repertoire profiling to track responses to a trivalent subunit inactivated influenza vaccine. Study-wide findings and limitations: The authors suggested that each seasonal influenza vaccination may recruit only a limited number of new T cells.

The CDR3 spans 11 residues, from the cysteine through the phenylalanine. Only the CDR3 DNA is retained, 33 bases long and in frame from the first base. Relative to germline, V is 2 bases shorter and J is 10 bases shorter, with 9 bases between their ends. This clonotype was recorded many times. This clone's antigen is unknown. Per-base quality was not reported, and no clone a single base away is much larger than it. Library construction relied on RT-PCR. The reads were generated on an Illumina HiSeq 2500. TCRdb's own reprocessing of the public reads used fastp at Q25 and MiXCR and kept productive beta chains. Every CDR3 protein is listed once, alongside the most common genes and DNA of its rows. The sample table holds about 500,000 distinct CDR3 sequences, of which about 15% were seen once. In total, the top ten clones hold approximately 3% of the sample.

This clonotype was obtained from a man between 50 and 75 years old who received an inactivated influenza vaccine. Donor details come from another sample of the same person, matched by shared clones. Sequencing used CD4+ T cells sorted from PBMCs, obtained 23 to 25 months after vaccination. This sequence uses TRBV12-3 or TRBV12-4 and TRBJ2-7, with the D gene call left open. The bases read TGTGCCAGCAGTTTATTAATAACCCAGTACTTC. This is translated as CASSLLITQYF.